The clone carrying this T cell receptor beta chain has just one count. The method was immunoSEQ multiplex PCR; TCRdb's version includes in-frame clones alone and lacks a portion of them. There are approximately 25,000 clones in the sample; under 85% occur only once, and roughly 12% lies in the top ten. This CDR3 contains 13 residues. Looked up from germline, CDR1 is SEHNR and CDR2 is FQNEAQ (reference sequence). V gave up 3 bases and J gave up 0 bases, with 5 bases separating them. The source of the sample is a study of OX40 agonist ivuxolimab in advanced cancers. Study-level background: Subjects had a mean age of around 60 years, with a range of about 23 to 85; around 83% were male.

This receptor was identified in an adult with an advanced solid tumor such as melanoma, head and neck, liver or kidney cancer. The starting material was CD4+ or CD8+ T cells sorted from blood, obtained in a trial of the OX40 agonist ivuxolimab. The chain joins TRBV7-9 to TRBJ1-1; no firm D call. In nucleotides, the CDR3 is TGTGCCAGCAGCTTCGCAGTGAACACTGAAGCTTTCTTT. Its translation is CASSFAVNTEAFF.